Below are 10 T cell receptor beta chains sequenced from a single sample in a study of T cells in women clearing cervical HPV infection. This table comes from immunoSEQ multiplex PCR, and its TCRdb copy is limited to in-frame clones, with some not included. The sample table includes tens of thousands of clones. Sequencing input: blood buffy coat. The origin of the receptors is a woman between 18 and 69 years old with a cervical HPV16 infection that either progressed to CIN3+ or cleared (not recorded which).

As concerns this clone: The read ends 3 residues shy of where the CDR3 ends; the end is completed using the germline J gene. The rearrangement links TRBV20-1 to TRBJ2-3; 10 bases are shared with TRBD2. V dropped 3 bases and J dropped 8; count of bases not matched to a gene: 8. The CDR3 consists of 14 residues. CDR1 and CDR2 from the germline V gene are DFQATT and SNEGSKA (reference sequence). CDR3: CSASEAGGPGTQYF. The part of the CDR3 DNA that was read is TGCAGTGCTAGCGAAGCGGGGGGGCCAGGTACG.

Note on this clone: The read falls 3 residues short of the CDR3 end, and the missing part is taken from the germline J gene. The chain carries TRBV7-2 and TRBJ2-1; 7 nucleotides agree with TRBD1. The J segment lost 0 bases and the V segment lost 3 bases, leaving 2 bases of the junction unmatched. The germline CDR1 and CDR2 sequences are SGHTA and FQGNSA. This CDR3 contains 15 residues. The sequenced part of the CDR3 DNA is TGTGCCAGCAGCTTCGAGGGGGCCTCCTACAATGAG. The encoded protein is CASSFEGASYNE. Given in full, the CDR3 is CASSFEGASYNEQFF. The full variable domain, its missing parts supplied by reference TRBV7-2 and TRBJ2-1, is GAGVSQSPSNKVTEKGKDVELRCDPISGHTALYWYRQSLGQGLEFLIYFQGNSAPDKSGLPSDRFSAERTGGSVSTLTIQRTQQEDSAVYLCASSFEGASYNEQFFGPGTRLTVL.

Comments on this clone: The read finishes 3 residues shy of the CDR3 end, and the germline J gene is used to complete it. The chain employs TRBV7-6 and TRBJ1-6; possible D gene TRBD1, 5 bases. The ends were cut back, 5 bases at V and 8 bases at J, with 13 bases in the middle. The germline V gene has CDR1 SGHVS and CDR2 FNYEAQ. This CDR3 is 14 amino acids long. CDR3 loop: CASSLQTGDSPLHF. CDR3 DNA (partial): TGTGCCAGCAGCCTCCAAACGGGGGATTCACCC. Using reference TRBV7-6 and TRBJ1-6 for the parts outside the CDR3, the full variable domain is GAGVSQSPRYKVTKRGQDVALRCDPISGHVSLYWYRQALGQGPEFLTYFNYEAQQDKSGLPNDRFSAERPEGSISTLTIQRTEQRDSAMYRCASSLQTGDSPLHFGNGTRLTVT.

On this clone itself: The sequenced fragment ends 3 residues before the CDR3 boundary, so the rest is inferred from the germline J gene. The chain joins TRBV11-2 to TRBJ2-1; TRBD2 matches at 7 bases. The J segment lost 6 bases and the V segment lost 5 bases, leaving 4 bases of the junction unmatched. CDR3 length: 13 residues. Germline assignment: CDR1 SGHAT and CDR2 FQNNGV. CDR3 region: CASSVLARNEQFF. The part of the CDR3 DNA that was read is TGTGCCAGCAGCGTACTAGCGCGCAATGAG.

In the case of this clone: The read ends 3 residues before the CDR3 terminus; that terminus is restored from the germline J gene. V is TRBV20-1 and J is TRBJ1-2; D perhaps matches TRBD1 (5 bases). Germline V gene data show CDR1 as DFQATT and CDR2 as SNEGSKA (reference sequence). The germline V and J ends were trimmed by 3 bases and 0 bases, with 20 bases remaining between them. The CDR3 extends over 17 amino acids. The CDR3: CSASSRGTGASNYGYTF. CDR3 bases read: TGCAGTGCTAGTAGTCGGGGGACCGGAGCCTCTAACTATGGC.

Remarks on this clone: The CDR3 end lies 3 residues beyond the end of the read and is filled in from the germline J gene. The genes are TRBV29-1 and TRBJ1-1, with 8 bases aligning to TRBD1. The CDR3 totals 14 residues. V shed 4 bases and J 1 base; nucleotides not matched to a gene: 5. CDR1 SQVTM and CDR2 ANQGSEA come from the germline V gene. The DNA read from the CDR3 is TGCAGCGTTGGAGGGACAGGTTGGAACACTGAA. As protein: CSVGGTGWNTE. The whole CDR3 protein reads CSVGGTGWNTEAFF.

Turning to this clone: Read sequence stops 3 residues before the CDR3 end, and the germline J gene provides the missing end. The gene calls are TRBV3-1 (or the pseudogene TRBV3-2) and TRBJ2-3, with 7 bases identical to TRBD2. The CDR3 consists of 20 residues. The germline V gene has CDR1 LGHDT and CDR2 YNNKEL (reference sequence). J was trimmed by 5 bases and V by 0 bases; bases with no gene match: 20. CDR3 amino acids: CASSQDYLRLRRGNLDTQYF. The CDR3 bases that were read are TGTGCCAGCAGCCAAGATTATCTTAGGTTGCGGCGGGGGAACCTAGATACG.

Comment on this clone: Read sequence stops 3 residues before the CDR3 end, and the germline J gene provides the missing end. The chain links TRBV3-1 (or the pseudogene TRBV3-2) to TRBJ2-5, with 11 bases that match TRBD2. The CDR3 has 18 amino acids. V was clipped by 4 bases and J by 0 bases; unmatched bases: 10. Germline lookup yields CDR1 LGHDT and CDR2 YNNKEL (reference sequence). CDR3 region: CASSLRGIAGGDQETQYF. Partial CDR3 DNA: TGTGCCAGCAGCCTCCGGGGTATAGCGGGGGGGGACCAAGAGACC.

As regards this clone: The CDR3 end lies 3 residues beyond the end of the read and is filled in from the germline J gene. J is TRBJ1-2 and V is TRBV18; D gene uncertain. Germline-derived CDR1 and CDR2 are KGHSH and LQKENI. The CDR3 has 14 residues. Here the CDR3 reads CASSPLAEGNDYTF. Partial CDR3 DNA: TGTGCCAGCTCACCCCTAGCGGAGGGCAATGAC.

Notes on this clone: The read finishes 3 residues shy of the CDR3 end, and the germline J gene is used to complete it. The gene calls are TRBV19 and TRBJ1-5, with D tentatively TRBD1 (5 bases). The CDR3 runs to 15 residues. V gave up 6 bases and J gave up 2 bases, with 14 bases separating them. Germline V gives CDR1 LNHDA, CDR2 SQIVND (reference sequence). The sequenced CDR3 bases are TGTGCCAGTAGGAAAGCAGGGTATCGCAATCAGCCC. It yields the protein CASRKAGYRNQP. The CDR3 reads in full as CASRKAGYRNQPQHF.